One and the same sample provided the 21 T cell receptor beta chains below, sequenced in a study of response to subunit inactivated influenza vaccine. MiXCR, applied by TCRdb to the RT-PCR reads, yields one record per CDR3 protein. The sample gives hundreds of thousands of distinct CDR3 sequences, around 18% of which show up once; approximately 10% is in the top ten. Specimen: PBMCs from blood, collected 4 to 6 days after vaccination. These receptors came from a man aged 45 to 65 who received an inactivated influenza vaccine.

The chain recombines TRBV11-2 with TRBJ1-6, with no clear D. The CDR3 is 14 amino acids. The germline CDR1 and CDR2 sequences are SGHAT and FQNNGV. Trimming took off 1 base at V and 10 bases at J, with 11 bases between the two ends. This CDR3 reads CASSLADLGSPLHF. DNA of the CDR3: TGTGCCAGCAGCTTAGCGGACCTTGGCTCACCCCTCCACTTT.

The chain is built from TRBV5-5 and TRBJ2-7; no reliable D call. The germline V gene encodes CDR1 SGHKS and CDR2 YYEKEE (reference sequence). V lost 3 bases and J lost 2, with 12 bases in between. The CDR3 runs 14 residues. CDR3 DNA: TGTGCCAGCAGCTCCATTTTCGATGCCTACGAGCAGTACTTC. The encoded protein is CASSSIFDAYEQYF.

The chain links TRBV20-1 to TRBJ2-1; 8 nucleotides match TRBD1. V trimming: 4 bases; J trimming: 6 bases; junction bases outside the gene matches: 8. Per germline, CDR1 DFQATT and CDR2 SNEGSKA (reference sequence). CDR3 length: 14 residues. CDR3 DNA: TGCAGTGCTAAATATCAGGGGGCCGGCAATGAGCAGTTCTTC. Protein sequence: CSAKYQGAGNEQFF.

This clonotype has just a few counts. The chain has TRBV11-1 and TRBJ2-4, with a possible D match to TRBD2 (6 bases). V was shortened by 2 bases and J by 2 bases, with 10 bases between the two germline ends. Germline CDR1 is SGHAT and CDR2 is FQDESV (reference sequence). The CDR3 length is 15 residues. DNA for the CDR3: TGTGCCAGCAGCTTACCGGGGGACTCCAAAAACATTCAGTACTTC. Protein: CASSLPGDSKNIQYF.

This clonotype turned up a few times. The chain joins TRBV5-6 to TRBJ1-6; D gene uncertain. The CDR3 has 17 residues. V lost 0 bases, J lost 0 bases, and 10 bases lay in between. Germline CDR1 reads SGHDT; CDR2 reads YYEEEE. CDR3 loop: CASSLDHGGSYNSPLHF. CDR3 DNA: TGTGCCAGCAGCTTGGATCACGGCGGCTCCTATAATTCACCCCTCCACTTT.

This clonotype was seen a few times. The gene calls are TRBV27 and TRBJ1-2, with D possibly being TRBD1 (5 bases). CDR3 length equals 18 residues. Germline CDR1 is MNHEY and CDR2 is SMNVEV (reference sequence). Trimming cost V 3 bases and J 0 bases, with 20 bases left between them. The CDR3 region is CASSFSGLQREANYGYTF. In nucleotides, the CDR3 is TGTGCCAGCAGTTTTTCGGGACTCCAAAGAGAAGCTAACTATGGCTACACCTTC.

This clonotype was seen only a few times. The rearrangement links TRBV4-1 to TRBJ2-3; 8 bases align to TRBD2. Germline V gene lookup returns CDR1 MGHRA and CDR2 YSYEKL. J gave up 3 bases and V 11 bases, and 13 bases lay outside the gene matches. The CDR3 sequence is 15 residues long. The CDR3 DNA follows: TGCGCCTCTGGCCAGGGACTAGGCGGGACAGATACGCAGTATTTT. It specifies CASGQGLGGTDTQYF.

This clonotype was counted between two and nine times. V usage is TRBV7-7 and J usage is TRBJ2-1; D gene unclear. The CDR3 contains 14 residues. Trimming shortened V by 2 bases and J by 5 bases, and 10 bases separated the two germline ends. Per the germline V gene, CDR1 is SSHAT and CDR2 is FNYEAQ (reference sequence). CDR3 in amino acids: CASSLPSENNEQFF. As DNA, the CDR3 is TGTGCCAGCAGCTTACCTTCAGAAAACAATGAGCAGTTCTTC.

The chain employs TRBV27 and TRBJ2-2, with TRBD2 identical over 8 bases. V gave up 4 bases and J gave up 4 bases; unmatched junction bases: 8. Germline CDR1 is MNHEY and CDR2 is SMNVEV (reference sequence). The CDR3 length is 16 residues. The CDR3 spells CASSSGGDVRTGELFF. CDR3 nucleotides: TGTGCCAGCAGTTCGGGGGGGGATGTTCGCACCGGGGAGCTGTTTTTT.

The chain employs TRBV7-9 and TRBJ1-4; D unclear. The germline V gene has CDR1 SEHNR and CDR2 FQNEAQ (reference sequence). V lost 1 base and J lost 0, with 6 bases in between. This CDR3 contains 15 residues. The CDR3 loop is CASSLDVATNEKLFF. CDR3 nucleotide sequence: TGTGCCAGCAGCTTAGACGTCGCAACTAATGAAAAACTGTTTTTT.

This clonotype was observed a few times. This chain links TRBV11-1 with TRBJ2-4, with 8 bases that match TRBD2. V gave up 4 bases and J gave up 0 bases; unmatched junction bases: 20. The CDR3 contains 21 residues. Germline assignment: CDR1 SGHAT and CDR2 FQDESV (reference sequence). The CDR3 region is CASSSATAGGPQSLAKNIQYF. CDR3 sequence (DNA): TGTGCCAGCAGCTCCGCCACGGCGGGAGGCCCTCAATCGTTAGCCAAAAACATTCAGTACTTC. The variable domain in full, with the rest retrieved from reference TRBV11-1 and TRBJ2-4, is EAEVAQSPRYKITEKSQAVAFWCDPISGHATLYWYRQILGQGPELLVQFQDESVVDDSQLPKDRFSAERLKGVDSTLKIQPAELGDSAMYLCASSSATAGGPQSLAKNIQYFGAGTRLSVL.

This clonotype was seen more than once but under ten times. This CDR3 reads CASSQVRNEQFF. The CDR3, as DNA: TGTGCCAGCAGCCAAGTAAGGAATGAGCAGTTCTTC. The chain has TRBV7-9 and TRBJ2-1; D gene unclear. V lost 5 bases to trimming and J lost 7 bases, with 9 bases between them. CDR1 and CDR2 (germline): SEHNR, FQNEAQ (reference sequence). This CDR3 has 12 amino acids.

The genes are TRBV7-2 and TRBJ1-5; TRBD1 might be the D (5 bases). This CDR3 has 13 amino acids. V lost 8 bases, J lost 2 bases, and 10 bases lay in between. Per the germline V gene, CDR1 is SGHTA and CDR2 is FQGNSA. The CDR3 loop reads CASSMGGNQPQHF. The CDR3 region has the DNA TGTGCCAGCTCCATGGGGGGCAATCAGCCCCAGCATTTT.

The V gene is TRBV6-5, the J gene TRBJ2-7; D tentatively fits TRBD1 or TRBD2 (5 bases each). Looked up from germline, CDR1 is MNHEY and CDR2 is SVGAGI. Trimming pared 1 base from V and 1 base from J, leaving 11 bases between. The CDR3 totals 15 residues. Here the CDR3 DNA reads TGTGCCAGCAGTTACTATGGGACGGCTTCCTACGAGCAGTACTTC. Its translation: CASSYYGTASYEQYF.

This clonotype was recorded a few times. The V gene is TRBV12-3 or TRBV12-4, the J gene TRBJ2-3; TRBD1 agrees at 10 bases. V lost 3 bases, J lost 6 bases, and 3 bases stayed unmatched. The CDR3 has 14 residues. The CDR3 reads CASSLGTGADTQYF. The CDR3 DNA sequence: TGTGCCAGCAGTTTGGGGACAGGGGCCGATACGCAGTATTTT.

The chain couples TRBV4-1 to TRBJ2-1; D may be TRBD2 (6 bases). In germline, CDR1 is MGHRA, CDR2 YSYEKL. The V gene lost 0 bases and the J gene lost 3 bases, with 15 bases spanning the gap. CDR3 length: 17 amino acids. In DNA form, the CDR3 reads TGCGCCAGCAGCCAAGAGACGGGACTGGCTTACTACAATGAGCAGTTCTTC. Translating it yields CASSQETGLAYYNEQFF.

This clonotype came up a few times. The chain joins TRBV15 to TRBJ2-1; TRBD2 matches at 8 bases. The CDR3 has 16 amino acids. Germline loops: CDR1 LNHNV, CDR2 YYDKDF (reference sequence). With 0 bases clipped from V and 8 bases from J, the junction kept 9 bases outside the gene matches. The CDR3 loop is CATSRDLLREAHEQFF. The CDR3 DNA reads as TGTGCCACCAGCAGAGATCTTTTGCGGGAGGCCCATGAGCAGTTCTTC.

This clonotype was detected a few times. The chain carries TRBV5-1 and TRBJ2-1; 7 bases fit TRBD2. Germline assignment: CDR1 SGHRS and CDR2 YFSETQ. The J segment lost 8 bases and the V segment lost 3 bases, leaving 11 bases of the junction unmatched. The CDR3 spans 15 residues. CDR3 amino acids: CASSYGASGVDEQFF. The CDR3 DNA follows: TGCGCCAGCAGCTACGGGGCTAGCGGCGTCGATGAGCAGTTCTTC.

The CDR3 region is CSATHTLPNQPQHF. CDR3 bases: TGCAGTGCTACTCATACGTTACCTAATCAGCCCCAGCATTTT. The genes are TRBV20-1 and TRBJ1-5; D is undetermined. The CDR3 spans 14 residues. V was pared by 4 bases and J by 4 bases, with 14 bases between. Germline V gene lookup returns CDR1 DFQATT and CDR2 SNEGSKA (reference sequence).

The V call is TRBV9, the J call TRBJ2-2; 9 bases are shared with TRBD2. V was pared by 3 bases and J by 1 base, with 7 bases of the junction left unmatched. Germline values: CDR1 SGDLS, CDR2 YYNGEE. The CDR3 has 17 residues. The CDR3 here is CASSDPRSGRNTGELFF. DNA of the CDR3: TGTGCCAGCAGCGACCCCCGTAGCGGGAGGAACACCGGGGAGCTGTTTTTT.

The gene calls are TRBV12-3 or TRBV12-4 and TRBJ2-1, with D perhaps TRBD1 or TRBD2 (5 bases each). V was clipped by 0 bases and J by 10 bases, with 10 bases between them. The CDR3 is made up of 13 amino acids. The CDR3 reads CASSLARGREQFF. The CDR3 coding sequence is TGTGCCAGCAGTTTAGCCCGGGGCAGGGAGCAGTTCTTC.